The 10 T cell receptor beta chains given below trace back to one sample, sequenced in a study of post-analysis software for immune sequencing data. Overall study findings and caveats: Patients showed TRBV5-6, TRBV5-1 and TRBV20-1 among a handful of TRBV segments more frequent than in controls.

These receptors' antigens are unknown. cDNA libraries of TCR beta carried unique molecular identifiers. TCRdb independently ran MiXCR on the PCR reads; one entry per CDR3 protein. The sample shows about 770,000 distinct CDR3 sequences, 35% to 55% of them seen only once. Sequencing was performed on blood. The receptors come from a girl aged 5 to 17 with multiple sclerosis.

This clonotype occurred a few times. The V call is TRBV28, the J call TRBJ1-4; 10 bases align to TRBD1. This CDR3 is 16 amino acids long. CDR1 is MDHEN, CDR2 SYDVKM, per germline. Trimming cost V 0 bases and J 9 bases; bases outside gene matches: 7. Here the CDR3 DNA reads TGTGCCAGCAGTTTATGGGATTCGGACAGGGGGAAAAAACTGTTTTTT. It encodes CASSLWDSDRGKKLFF. The complete variable domain, with remaining parts taken from reference TRBV28 and TRBJ1-4, reads DVKVTQSSRYLVKRTGEKVFLECVQDMDHENMFWYRQDPGLGLRLIYFSYDVKMKEKGDIPEGYSVSREKKERFSLILESASTNQTSMYLCASSLWDSDRGKKLFFGSGTQLSVL.

The J gene is TRBJ2-1, the V gene TRBV7-3; 15 positions match TRBD2. The CDR3 sequence is 16 residues long. Germline values: CDR1 SGHTA, CDR2 FQGTGA. J lost 9 bases, V lost 2 bases, and 5 bases had no gene match. CDR3 in DNA: TGTGCCAGCAGCTTAGGACTAGCGGGAGGGAAGGCTGAGCAGTTCTTC. Translated: CASSLGLAGGKAEQFF.

This rearrangement joins TRBV6-5 to TRBJ2-7; D perhaps matches TRBD2 (6 bases). This CDR3 has 15 amino acids. V was pared by 0 bases and J by 3 bases, with 12 bases between. Germline V CDR1 and CDR2: MNHEY, SVGAGI. CDR3 nucleotide sequence: TGTGCCAGCAGTTACTCCGGGGACTCGTTCTACGAGCAGTACTTC. As protein: CASSYSGDSFYEQYF.

This clonotype has only a few counts. The V call is TRBV3-1, the J call TRBJ2-7; D remains ambiguous. V was pared by 5 bases and J by 6 bases, with 17 bases between. The CDR3 is 14 residues long. Germline-derived CDR1 and CDR2 are LGHDT and YNNKEL (reference sequence). CDR3 sequence (DNA): TGTGCCAGCAGCGATCAACAAGGGTATAGCGAGCAGTACTTC. Protein sequence: CASSDQQGYSEQYF.

The chain recombines TRBV2 with TRBJ1-1, with D possibly matching TRBD1 (6 bases). This CDR3 has 11 residues. Germline V gene data show CDR1 as SNHLY and CDR2 as FYNNEI. V lost 7 bases to trimming and J lost 8 bases, with 11 bases between them. As DNA, the CDR3 is TGTGCCAGCAATAGCGACAGGGAAGCTTTCTTT. It specifies CASNSDREAFF.

This chain connects TRBV20-1 to TRBJ1-5; D gene ambiguous. The germline gives CDR1 DFQATT, CDR2 SNEGSKA (reference sequence). The CDR3 sequence is 15 residues long. The V end was cut by 6 bases, the J end by 5 bases, with 20 bases between. The CDR3 here is CSARPGLHGDQPQHF. For the CDR3, the DNA is TGCAGTGCCAGACCGGGCCTCCATGGGGATCAGCCCCAGCATTTT.

J is TRBJ1-2 and V is TRBV15; TRBD1 agrees at 9 bases. The germline V gene encodes CDR1 LNHNV and CDR2 YYDKDF (reference sequence). The CDR3 consists of 17 residues. V shed 5 bases, J shed 4 bases, and the junction held 14 bases outside the gene matches. The CDR3 coding sequence is TGTGCCACCAGCCCATGGAGGCCGGGACAGGGCTTCTATGGCTACACCTTC. Its translation: CATSPWRPGQGFYGYTF.

For this clonotype: The junction departs from the called germline gene at one end, perhaps through a read error. The chain carries TRBV12-3 or TRBV12-4 and TRBJ2-4, with 11 bases lining up with TRBD2. The CDR3 length is 18 residues. The CDR3 nucleotides are TGTGCCAGCAGTTTATCCCCCGGACTAGCGGGCCCCAAGAACATTCAGTACTTC. Encoded protein: CASSLSPGLAGPKNIQYF.

This clonotype came up many times. This sequence joins TRBV7-2 and TRBJ2-5; 8 bases match TRBD2. The junction had 14 bases not matched to a gene; V was cut back by 5 bases and J by 6 bases. The CDR3 has 16 amino acids. The germline CDR1 and CDR2 sequences are SGHTA and FQGNSA. The CDR3 DNA reads TGTGCCAGCAGCGTCGCAGGACTAGCTGAGGGGAAGACCCAGTACTTC. This encodes CASSVAGLAEGKTQYF.

This chain connects TRBV4-1 to TRBJ2-3; D is possibly TRBD2 (5 bases). Trimming removed 4 bases at V and 1 base at J, with 12 bases between. This CDR3 contains 15 residues. Germline-derived CDR1 and CDR2 are MGHRA and YSYEKL. CDR3: CASSLSEARTDTQYF. The CDR3, as DNA: TGCGCCAGCAGCCTTAGCGAGGCACGCACAGATACGCAGTATTTT.